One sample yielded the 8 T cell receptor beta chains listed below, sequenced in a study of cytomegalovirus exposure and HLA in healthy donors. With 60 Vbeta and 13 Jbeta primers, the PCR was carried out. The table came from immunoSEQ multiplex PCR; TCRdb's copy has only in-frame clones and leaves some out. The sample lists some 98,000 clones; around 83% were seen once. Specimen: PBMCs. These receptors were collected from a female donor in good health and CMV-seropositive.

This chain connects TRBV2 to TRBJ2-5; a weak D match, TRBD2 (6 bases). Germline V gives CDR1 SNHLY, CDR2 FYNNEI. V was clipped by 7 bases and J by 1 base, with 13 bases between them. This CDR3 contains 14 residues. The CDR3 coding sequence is TGTGCCAGCAAAGGATTAGCGGTCCAAGAGACCCAGTACTTC. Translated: CASKGLAVQETQYF.

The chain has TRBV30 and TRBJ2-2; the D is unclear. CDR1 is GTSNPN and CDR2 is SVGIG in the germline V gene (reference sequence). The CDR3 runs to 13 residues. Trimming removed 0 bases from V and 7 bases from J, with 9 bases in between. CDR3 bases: TGTGCCTGGAGTGTACTGTCTGGCGGGGAGCTGTTTTTT. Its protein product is CAWSVLSGGELFF.

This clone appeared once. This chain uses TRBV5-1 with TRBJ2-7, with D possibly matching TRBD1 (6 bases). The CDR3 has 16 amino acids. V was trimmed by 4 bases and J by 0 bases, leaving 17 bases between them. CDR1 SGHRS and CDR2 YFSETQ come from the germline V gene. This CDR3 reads CASSLHGQSHSYEQYF. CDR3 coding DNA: TGCGCCAGCAGCCTCCATGGACAGTCCCACTCCTACGAGCAGTACTTC.

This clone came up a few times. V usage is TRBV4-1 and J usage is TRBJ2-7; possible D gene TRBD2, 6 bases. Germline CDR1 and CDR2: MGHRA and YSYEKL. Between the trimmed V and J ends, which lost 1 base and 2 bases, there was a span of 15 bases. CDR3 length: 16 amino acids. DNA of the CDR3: TGCGCCAGCAGCCAAGGGGGGGTACAGAATACCTACGAGCAGTACTTC. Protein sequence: CASSQGGVQNTYEQYF.

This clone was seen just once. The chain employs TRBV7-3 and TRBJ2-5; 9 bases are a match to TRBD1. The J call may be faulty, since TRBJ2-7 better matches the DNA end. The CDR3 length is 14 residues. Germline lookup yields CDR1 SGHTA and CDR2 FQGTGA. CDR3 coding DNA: TGTGCCAGCAGCTTAACGGGACAGGGTTACGAGCAGTACTTC. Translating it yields CASSLTGQGYEQYF.

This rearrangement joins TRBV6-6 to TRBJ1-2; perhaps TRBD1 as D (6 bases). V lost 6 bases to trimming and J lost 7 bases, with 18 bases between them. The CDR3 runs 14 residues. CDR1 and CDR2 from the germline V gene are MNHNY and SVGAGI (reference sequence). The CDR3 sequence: CASSRRGGEGGYTF. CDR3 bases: TGTGCCAGCAGCCGGAGAGGGGGGGAAGGTGGCTACACCTTC.

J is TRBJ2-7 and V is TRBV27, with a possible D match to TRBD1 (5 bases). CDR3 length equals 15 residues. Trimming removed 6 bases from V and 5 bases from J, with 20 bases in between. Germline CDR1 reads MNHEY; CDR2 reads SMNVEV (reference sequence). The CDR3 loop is CASSHLGAGPHEQYF. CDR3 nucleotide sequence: TGTGCCAGCAGCCACCTTGGGGCAGGTCCCCACGAGCAGTACTTC.

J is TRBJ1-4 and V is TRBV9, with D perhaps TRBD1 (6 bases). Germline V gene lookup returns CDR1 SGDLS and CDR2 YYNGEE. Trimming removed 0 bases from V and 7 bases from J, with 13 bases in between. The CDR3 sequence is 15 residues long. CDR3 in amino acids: CASSVGTAWSEKLFF. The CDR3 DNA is TGTGCCAGCAGCGTAGGGACAGCCTGGAGTGAAAAACTGTTTTTT.